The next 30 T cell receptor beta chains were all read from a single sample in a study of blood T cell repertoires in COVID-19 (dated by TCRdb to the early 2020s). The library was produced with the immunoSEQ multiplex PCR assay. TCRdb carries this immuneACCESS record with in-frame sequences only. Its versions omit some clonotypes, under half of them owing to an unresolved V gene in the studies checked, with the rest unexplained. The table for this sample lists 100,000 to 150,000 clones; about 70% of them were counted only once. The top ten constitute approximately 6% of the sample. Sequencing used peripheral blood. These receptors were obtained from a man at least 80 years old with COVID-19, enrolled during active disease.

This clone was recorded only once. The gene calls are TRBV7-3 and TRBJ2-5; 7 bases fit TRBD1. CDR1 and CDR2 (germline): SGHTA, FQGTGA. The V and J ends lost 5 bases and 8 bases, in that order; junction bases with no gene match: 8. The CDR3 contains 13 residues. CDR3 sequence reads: CASSHGTARTQYF. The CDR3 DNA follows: TGTGCCAGCAGCCACGGGACAGCCAGAACCCAGTACTTC.

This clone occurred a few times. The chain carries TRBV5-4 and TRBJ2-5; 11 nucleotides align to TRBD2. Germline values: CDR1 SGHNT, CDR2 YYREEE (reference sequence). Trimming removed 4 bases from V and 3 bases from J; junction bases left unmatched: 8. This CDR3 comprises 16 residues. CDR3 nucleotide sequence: TGTGCCAGCAGCGCCATAGCGGGAGGGAGGAAAGAGACCCAGTACTTC. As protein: CASSAIAGGRKETQYF. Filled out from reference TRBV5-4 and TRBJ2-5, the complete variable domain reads ETGVTQSPTHLIKTRGQQVTLRCSSQSGHNTVSWYQQALGQGPQFIFQYYREEENGRGNFPPRFSGLQFPNYSSELNVNALELDDSALYLCASSAIAGGRKETQYFGPGTRLLVL.

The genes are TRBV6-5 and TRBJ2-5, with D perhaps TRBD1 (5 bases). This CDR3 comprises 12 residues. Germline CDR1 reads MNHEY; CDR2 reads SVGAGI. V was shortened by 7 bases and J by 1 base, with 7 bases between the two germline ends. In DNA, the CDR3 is TGTGCCAGCATAGGGGTCCAAGAGACCCAGTACTTC. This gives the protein CASIGVQETQYF.

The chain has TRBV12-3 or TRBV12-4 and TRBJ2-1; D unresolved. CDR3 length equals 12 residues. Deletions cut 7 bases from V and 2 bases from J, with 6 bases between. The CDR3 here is CASTRPYNEQFF. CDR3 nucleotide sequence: TGTGCCAGCACGAGGCCCTACAATGAGCAGTTCTTC.

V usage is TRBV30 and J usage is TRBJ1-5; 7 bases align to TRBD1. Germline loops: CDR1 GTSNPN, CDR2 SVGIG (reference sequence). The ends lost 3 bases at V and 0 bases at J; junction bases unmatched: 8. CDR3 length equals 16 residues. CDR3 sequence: CAWRPTQGTSNQPQHF. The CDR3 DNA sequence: TGTGCCTGGAGGCCGACACAGGGGACTAGCAATCAGCCCCAGCATTTT.

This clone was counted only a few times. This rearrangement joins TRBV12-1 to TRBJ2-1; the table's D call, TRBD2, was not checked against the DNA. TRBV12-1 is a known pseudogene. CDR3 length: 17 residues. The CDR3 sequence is CASSHGTSGSSYNEQFF. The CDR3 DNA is TGTGCCAGCAGCCACGGGACTAGCGGGAGCTCCTACAATGAGCAGTTCTTC.

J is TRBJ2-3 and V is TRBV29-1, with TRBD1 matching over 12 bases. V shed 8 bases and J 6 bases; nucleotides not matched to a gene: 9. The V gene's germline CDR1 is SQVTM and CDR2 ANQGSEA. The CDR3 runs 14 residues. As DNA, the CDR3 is TGCAGCACCTCCGGGACAGGGGGCGCCGATACGCAGTATTTT. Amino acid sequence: CSTSGTGGADTQYF.

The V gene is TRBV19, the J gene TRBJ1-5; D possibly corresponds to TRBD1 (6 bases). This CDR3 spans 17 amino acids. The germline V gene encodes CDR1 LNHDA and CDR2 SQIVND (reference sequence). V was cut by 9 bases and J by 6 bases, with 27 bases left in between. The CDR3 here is CASTWGVVTGAIQPQHF. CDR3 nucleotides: TGTGCCAGCACCTGGGGCGTAGTGACAGGCGCGATTCAGCCCCAGCATTTT. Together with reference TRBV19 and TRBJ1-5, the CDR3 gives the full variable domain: DGGITQSPKYLFRKEGQNVTLSCEQNLNHDAMYWYRQDPGQGLRLIYYSQIVNDFQKGDIAEGYSVSREKKESFPLTVTSAQKNPTAFYLCASTWGVVTGAIQPQHFGDGTRLSIL.

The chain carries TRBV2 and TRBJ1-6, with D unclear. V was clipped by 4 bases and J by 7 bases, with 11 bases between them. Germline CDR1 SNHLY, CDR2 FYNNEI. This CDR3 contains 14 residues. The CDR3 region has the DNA TGTGCCAGCAGTGTATACAGTTCCAATTCACCCCTCCACTTT. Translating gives CASSVYSSNSPLHF.

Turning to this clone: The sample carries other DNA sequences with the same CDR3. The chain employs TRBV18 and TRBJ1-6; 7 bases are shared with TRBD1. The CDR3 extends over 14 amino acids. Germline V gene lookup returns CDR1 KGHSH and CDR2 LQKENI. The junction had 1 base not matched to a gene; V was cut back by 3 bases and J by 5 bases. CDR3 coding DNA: TGTGCCAGCTCACCCGGACAGGATAATTCACCCCTCCACTTT. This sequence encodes CASSPGQDNSPLHF.

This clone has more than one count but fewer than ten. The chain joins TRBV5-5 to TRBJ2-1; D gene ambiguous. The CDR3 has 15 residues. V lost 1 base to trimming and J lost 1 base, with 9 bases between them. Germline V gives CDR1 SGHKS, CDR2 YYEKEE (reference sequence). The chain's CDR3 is CASSLLATSYNEQFF. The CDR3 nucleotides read TGTGCCAGCAGCTTGTTGGCGACTTCCTACAATGAGCAGTTCTTC. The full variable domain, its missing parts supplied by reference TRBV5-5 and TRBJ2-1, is DAGVTQSPTHLIKTRGQQVTLRCSPISGHKSVSWYQQVLGQGPQFIFQYYEKEERGRGNFPDRFSARQFPNYSSELNVNALLLGDSALYLCASSLLATSYNEQFFGPGTRLTVL.

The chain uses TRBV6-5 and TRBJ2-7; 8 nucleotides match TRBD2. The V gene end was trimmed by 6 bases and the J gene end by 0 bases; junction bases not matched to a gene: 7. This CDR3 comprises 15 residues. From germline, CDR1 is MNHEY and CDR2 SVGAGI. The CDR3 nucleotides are TGTGCCAGCAGGGATGGGCGGGAGGCCTCCTACGAGCAGTACTTC. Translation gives CASRDGREASYEQYF.

In nucleotides, the CDR3 is TGTGCCAGCTTGCTGATAGTGGGCGCCTACAATGAGCAGTTCTTC. Protein product: CASLLIVGAYNEQFF. The V and J genes are TRBV7-2 and TRBJ2-1; D is uncertain. V shed 8 bases and J shed 2 bases, with 16 bases lying between them. The CDR3 extends over 15 amino acids. Germline CDR1 and CDR2: SGHTA and FQGNSA.

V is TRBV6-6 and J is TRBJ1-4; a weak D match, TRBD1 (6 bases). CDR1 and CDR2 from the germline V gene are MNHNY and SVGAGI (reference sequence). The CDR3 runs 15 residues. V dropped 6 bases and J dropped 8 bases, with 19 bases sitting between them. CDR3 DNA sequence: TGTGCCAGCAGAAATCGTGACAGGTTTGAGGAAAAACTGTTTTTT. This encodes CASRNRDRFEEKLFF.

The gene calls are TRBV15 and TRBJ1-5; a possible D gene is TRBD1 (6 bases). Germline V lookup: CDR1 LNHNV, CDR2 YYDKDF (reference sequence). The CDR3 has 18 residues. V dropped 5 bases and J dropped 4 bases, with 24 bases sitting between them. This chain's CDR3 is CATSGDRDTSSRNQPQHF. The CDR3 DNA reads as TGTGCCACCAGCGGGGATCGGGACACCTCCTCGAGGAATCAGCCCCAGCATTTT.

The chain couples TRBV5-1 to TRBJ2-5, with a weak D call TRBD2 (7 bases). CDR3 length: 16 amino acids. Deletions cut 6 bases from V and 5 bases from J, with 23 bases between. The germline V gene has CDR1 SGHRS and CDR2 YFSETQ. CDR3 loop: CASNLSPAQGGETQYF. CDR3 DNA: TGCGCCAGCAATCTATCTCCGGCACAGGGAGGGGAGACCCAGTACTTC.

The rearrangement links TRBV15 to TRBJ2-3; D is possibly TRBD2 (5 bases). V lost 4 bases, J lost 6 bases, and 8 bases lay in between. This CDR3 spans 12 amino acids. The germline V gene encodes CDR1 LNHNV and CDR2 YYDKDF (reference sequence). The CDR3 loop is CATSMRADTQYF. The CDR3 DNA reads TGTGCCACCAGCATGAGGGCGGATACGCAGTATTTT.

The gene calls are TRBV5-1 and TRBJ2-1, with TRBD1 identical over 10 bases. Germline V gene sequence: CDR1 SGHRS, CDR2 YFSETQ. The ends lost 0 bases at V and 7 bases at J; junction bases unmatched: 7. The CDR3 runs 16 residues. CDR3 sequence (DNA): TGCGCCAGCAGCTTGGCACCGGGACAGGGGAATAATGAGCAGTTCTTC. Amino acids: CASSLAPGQGNNEQFF.

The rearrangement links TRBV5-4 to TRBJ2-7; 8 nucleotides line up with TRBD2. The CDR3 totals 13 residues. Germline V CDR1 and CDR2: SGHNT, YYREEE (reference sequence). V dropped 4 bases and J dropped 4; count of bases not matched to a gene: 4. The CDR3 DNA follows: TGTGCCAGCAGCGCTAGCGGGTTATACGAGCAGTACTTC. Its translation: CASSASGLYEQYF. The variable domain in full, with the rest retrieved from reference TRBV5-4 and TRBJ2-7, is ETGVTQSPTHLIKTRGQQVTLRCSSQSGHNTVSWYQQALGQGPQFIFQYYREEENGRGNFPPRFSGLQFPNYSSELNVNALELDDSALYLCASSASGLYEQYFGPGTRLTVT.

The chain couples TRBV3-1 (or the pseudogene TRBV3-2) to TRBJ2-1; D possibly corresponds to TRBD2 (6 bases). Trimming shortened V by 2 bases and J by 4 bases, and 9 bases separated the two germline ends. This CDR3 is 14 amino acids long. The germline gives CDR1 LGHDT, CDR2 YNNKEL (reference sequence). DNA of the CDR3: TGTGCCAGCAGCCAATGGACTAATTACAATGAGCAGTTCTTC. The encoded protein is CASSQWTNYNEQFF.

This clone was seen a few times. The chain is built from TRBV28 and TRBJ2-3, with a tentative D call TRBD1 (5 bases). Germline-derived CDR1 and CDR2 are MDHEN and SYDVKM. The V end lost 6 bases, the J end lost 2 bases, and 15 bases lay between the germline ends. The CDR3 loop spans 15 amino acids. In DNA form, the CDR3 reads TGTGCCAGCAGCCAGGAGCAAGGGGTCACAGATACGCAGTATTTT. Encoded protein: CASSQEQGVTDTQYF.

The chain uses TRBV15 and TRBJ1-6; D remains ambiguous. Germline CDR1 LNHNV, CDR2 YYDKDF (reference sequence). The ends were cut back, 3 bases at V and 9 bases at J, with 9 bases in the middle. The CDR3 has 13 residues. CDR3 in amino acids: CATSRITGSPLHF. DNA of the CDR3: TGTGCCACCAGCAGGATCACGGGTTCACCCCTCCACTTT. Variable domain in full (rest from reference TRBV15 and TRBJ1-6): DAMVIQNPRYQVTQFGKPVTLSCSQTLNHNVMYWYQQKSSQAPKLLFHYYDKDFNNEADTPDNFQSRRPNTSFCFLDIRSPGLGDTAMYLCATSRITGSPLHFGNGTRLTVT.

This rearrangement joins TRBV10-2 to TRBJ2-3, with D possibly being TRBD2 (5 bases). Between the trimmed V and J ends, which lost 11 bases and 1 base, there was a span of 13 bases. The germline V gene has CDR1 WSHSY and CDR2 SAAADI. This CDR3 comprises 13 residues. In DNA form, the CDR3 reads TGCGCCGCAACTAGTATTGGCACAGATACGCAGTATTTT. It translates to CAATSIGTDTQYF.

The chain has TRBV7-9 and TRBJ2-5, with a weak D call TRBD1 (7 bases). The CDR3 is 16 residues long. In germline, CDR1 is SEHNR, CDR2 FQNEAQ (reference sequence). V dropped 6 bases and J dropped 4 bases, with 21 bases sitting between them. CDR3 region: CASSQSGRGEGETQYF. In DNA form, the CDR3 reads TGTGCCAGCAGTCAGAGTGGCAGGGGGGAAGGAGAGACCCAGTACTTC. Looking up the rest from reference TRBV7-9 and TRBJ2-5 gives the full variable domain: DTGVSQNPRHKITKRGQNVTFRCDPISEHNRLYWYRQTLGQGPEFLTYFQNEAQLEKSRLLSDRFSAERPKGSFSTLEIQRTEQGDSAMYLCASSQSGRGEGETQYFGPGTRLLVL.

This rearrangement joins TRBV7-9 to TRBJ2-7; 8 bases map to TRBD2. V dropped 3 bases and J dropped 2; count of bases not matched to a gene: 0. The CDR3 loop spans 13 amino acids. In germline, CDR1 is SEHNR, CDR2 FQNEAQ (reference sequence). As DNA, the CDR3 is TGTGCCAGCAGCTTGGGACTAGCCTACGAGCAGTACTTC. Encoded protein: CASSLGLAYEQYF.

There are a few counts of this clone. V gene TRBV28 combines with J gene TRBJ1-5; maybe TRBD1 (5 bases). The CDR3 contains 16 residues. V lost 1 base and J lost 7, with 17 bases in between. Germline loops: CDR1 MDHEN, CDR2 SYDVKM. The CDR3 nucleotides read TGTGCCAGCAGTTTATCAGCGCGCGGGGGGGACCAGCCCCAGCATTTT. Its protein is CASSLSARGGDQPQHF.

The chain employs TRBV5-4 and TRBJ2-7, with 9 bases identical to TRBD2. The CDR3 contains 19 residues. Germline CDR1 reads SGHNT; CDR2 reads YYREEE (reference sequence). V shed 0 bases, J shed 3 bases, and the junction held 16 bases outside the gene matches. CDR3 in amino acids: CASSLAGLANQPSGYEQYF. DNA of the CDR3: TGTGCCAGCAGCTTGGCGGGACTAGCTAACCAACCTTCCGGCTACGAGCAGTACTTC.

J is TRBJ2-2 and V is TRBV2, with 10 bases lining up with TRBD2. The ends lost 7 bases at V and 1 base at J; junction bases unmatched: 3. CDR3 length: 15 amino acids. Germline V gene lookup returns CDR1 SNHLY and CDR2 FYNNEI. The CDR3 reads CASKLAGGNTGELFF. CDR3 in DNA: TGTGCCAGCAAGTTAGCGGGAGGGAACACCGGGGAGCTGTTTTTT.

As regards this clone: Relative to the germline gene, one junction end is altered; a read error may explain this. In DNA, the CDR3 is TGTGCCAGCAGGCAAGGGACTAGCGGGAGGGGTCAAGAGACCCAGTACTTC. It translates to CASRQGTSGRGQETQYF. V is TRBV3-1 (or the pseudogene TRBV3-2) and J is TRBJ2-5, with 16 bases that match TRBD2. Per germline, CDR1 LGHDT and CDR2 YNNKEL (reference sequence). The CDR3 covers 17 residues.

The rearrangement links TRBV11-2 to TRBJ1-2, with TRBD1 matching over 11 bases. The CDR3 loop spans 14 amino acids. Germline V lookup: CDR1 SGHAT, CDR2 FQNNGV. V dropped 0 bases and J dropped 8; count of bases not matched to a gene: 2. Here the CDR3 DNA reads TGTGCCAGCAGCTTAGAGGACAGGGGGCAGGGCTACACCTTC. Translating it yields CASSLEDRGQGYTF.